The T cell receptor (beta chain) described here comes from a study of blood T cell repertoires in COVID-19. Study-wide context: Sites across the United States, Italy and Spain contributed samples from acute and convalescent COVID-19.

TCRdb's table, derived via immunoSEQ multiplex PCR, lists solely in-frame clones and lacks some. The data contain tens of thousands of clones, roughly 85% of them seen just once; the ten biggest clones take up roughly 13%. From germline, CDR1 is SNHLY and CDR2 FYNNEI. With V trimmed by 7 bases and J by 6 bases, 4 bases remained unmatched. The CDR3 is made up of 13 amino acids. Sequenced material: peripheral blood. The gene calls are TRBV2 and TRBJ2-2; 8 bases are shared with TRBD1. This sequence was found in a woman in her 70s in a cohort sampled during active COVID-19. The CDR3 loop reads CASTGQGPGELFF. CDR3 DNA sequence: TGTGCCAGCACCGGACAGGGACCCGGGGAGCTGTTTTTT.